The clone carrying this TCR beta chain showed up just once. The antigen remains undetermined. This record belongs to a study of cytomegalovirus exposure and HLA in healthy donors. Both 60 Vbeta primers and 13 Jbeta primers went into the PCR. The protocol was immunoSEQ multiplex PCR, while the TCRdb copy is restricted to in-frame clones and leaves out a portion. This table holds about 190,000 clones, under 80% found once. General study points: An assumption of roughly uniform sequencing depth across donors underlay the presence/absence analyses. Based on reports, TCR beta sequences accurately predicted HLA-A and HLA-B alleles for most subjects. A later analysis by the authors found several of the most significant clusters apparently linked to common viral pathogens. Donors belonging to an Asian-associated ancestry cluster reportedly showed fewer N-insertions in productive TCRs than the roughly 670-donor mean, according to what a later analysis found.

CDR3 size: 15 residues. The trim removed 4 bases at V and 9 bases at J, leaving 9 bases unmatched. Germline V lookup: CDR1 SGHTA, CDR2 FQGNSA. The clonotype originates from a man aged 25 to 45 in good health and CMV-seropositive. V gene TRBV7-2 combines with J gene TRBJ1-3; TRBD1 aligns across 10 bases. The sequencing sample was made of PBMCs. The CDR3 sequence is CASSYRQGAGGTIYF. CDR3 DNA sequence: TGTGCCAGCAGCTACAGACAGGGGGCCGGTGGCACCATATATTTT.